This TCR beta chain was captured in a study of T cell responses to AZD1222 COVID-19 vaccine (dated by TCRdb to the early 2020s). Some background on the complete study: A total of 233 trial participants underwent TCR sequencing, of whom nearly 210 had received two doses of AZD1222 and some 25 had received two doses of the MenACWY control vaccine. Trial participants were enrolled into age subgroups of 18-55, 56-69 and 70-plus years, which contained roughly 150, 30 and 60 TCR-sequenced participants, respectively. Here is what the overall study found, with its caveats: After two AZD1222 doses, spike-specific TCR breadth and depth were significantly higher than at day 0 and than in MenACWY recipients. Vaccine-associated CD4 TCRs spanned the whole spike protein, with dominant responses in regions 160-218 and 743-854. Participants were mostly white British, with more females than males. The authors suggested clonal diversity may have been underestimated. Conclusions about previously exposed vaccinees are limited because only six or seven AZD1222 recipients were SARS-CoV-2 seropositive at baseline. No day 14 peak-response samples were available, so repertoires were characterized only after the peak T cell response. The 56-69-year group was small, and its depth increase did not reach significance, likely because of low power. Nearly half of unique spike-specific TCRs reportedly recognized epitopes outside regions mutated in the B.1.351 and B.1.1.7 variants.

With regard to this clone: There is no known antigen for this receptor. No per-base quality is available; no much larger clone lies one base away.

The CDR3 sequence holds 16 residues, the cysteine and phenylalanine included. The entry retains the CDR3 DNA only, 48 bases that are in frame from base 1. V and J lose 3 bases and 5 bases, and a span of 20 bases separates them. CDR1 is given as DFQATT and CDR2 as SNEGSKA, both from the germline V gene (reference sequence). The CDR3 regions of human TCRbeta chains were analyzed by immunosequencing. On the authors' methods: TCRs in the repertoires were matched against a reference library of SARS-CoV-2-specific TCRs that had been generated with the MIRA antigen-specificity platform. Breadth was defined as the fraction of unique TCRs that were SARS-CoV-2-associated. Depth was defined as the fraction of total T cells that were SARS-CoV-2-associated. Using the MIRA data, every spike-specific TCR was mapped to the spike region that the TCR reacted to and assigned to either a CD4 or a CD8 class. Log10-transformed breadth and depth values were compared by one-way ANOVA with Sidak's multiple comparisons tests. TCRdb limited this immuneACCESS table to in-frame rearrangements with V and J called. A share of clones is missing; checked studies link under half to unresolved V genes, and the rest is unexplained. Clone size and the V and J calls come from that table; the DNA yielded D and trimming. The sample table records around 130,000 clones; around nine tenths of these occur just once. The biggest ten clones account for 4% to 4.5% of the sample.

Explained via the paper, the time point label denotes: about 28 days (+/-7) after the second vaccine dose. The sample's treatment or condition label is to be understood as: meningococcal conjugate vaccine given as trial control. Samples from vaccinated people were obtained from the UK trials COV001 and COV002, which included a single-blind randomized controlled phase 2/3 trial of AZD1222 (ChAdOx1 nCoV-19) in healthy adults. Trial participant PBMC samples were collected at day 0 and day 28 after the second dose for TCRbeta chain sequencing. The source is an adult who received the MenACWY meningococcal vaccine as a control. Rearrangement joined TRBV20-1 to TRBJ1-5; perhaps TRBD1 is the D gene, with 6 bases matching. The sample consisted of peripheral blood, taken 28 days after the second dose of the MenACWY control vaccine. The nucleotide sequence is TGCAGTGCTAGTTCTCGGGGGGCAGCTAAGCATCAGCCCCAGCATTTT. It is translated as CSASSRGAAKHQPQHF.